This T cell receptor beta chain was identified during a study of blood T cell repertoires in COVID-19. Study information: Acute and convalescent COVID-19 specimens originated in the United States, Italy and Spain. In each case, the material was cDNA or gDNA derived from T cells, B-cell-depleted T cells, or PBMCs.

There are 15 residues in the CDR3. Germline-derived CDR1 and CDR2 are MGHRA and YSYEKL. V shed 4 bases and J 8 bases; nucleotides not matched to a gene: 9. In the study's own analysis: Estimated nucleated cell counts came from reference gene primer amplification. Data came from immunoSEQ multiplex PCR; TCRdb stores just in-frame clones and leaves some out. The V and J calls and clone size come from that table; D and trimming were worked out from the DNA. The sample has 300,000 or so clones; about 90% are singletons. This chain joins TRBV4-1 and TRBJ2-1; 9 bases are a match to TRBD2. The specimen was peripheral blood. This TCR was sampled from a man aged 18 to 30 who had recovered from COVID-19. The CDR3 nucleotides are TGCGCCAGCAGCCCCCCCGGGACTAGCAACTATGAGCAGTTCTTC. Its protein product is CASSPPGTSNYEQFF.